The present T cell receptor beta chain was sequenced within a study of monozygotic twins with cystic fibrosis. Whole-study results and caveats: Co-twins had the most similar V usage for 13 of 16 pairs, J for 8.

V was pared by 6 bases and J by 6 bases, with 10 bases of the junction left unmatched. The CDR3 spans 15 residues. Per the germline V gene, CDR1 is MRHNA and CDR2 is SNTAGT. Regarding this clone: What it recognizes is unknown.

Sequenced by immunoSEQ multiplex PCR; TCRdb stores in-frame clones only, minus some. The data contain approximately 32,000 clones, about 96% of them seen just once; the ten biggest clones take up about 0.16%. The receptor comes from a girl aged 2-10 years with cystic fibrosis. Material: blood. The chain employs TRBV6-4 and TRBJ1-4, with 7 bases aligning to TRBD1. This chain's CDR3 is CASRLRQGGYEKLFF. CDR3 in DNA: TGTGCCAGCAGGCTCCGACAGGGCGGCTATGAAAAACTGTTTTTT.